This TCR beta chain was captured in a study of Ad26.COV2.S vaccination and SARS-CoV-2 variants. The wider study: A participant enrolled in the COV1001 Ad26.COV2.S trial arm provided the sample. The study's findings and limits: Placebo recipients had lower spike-specific TCR breadth than vaccine recipients.

Treatment described: 15 to 20 received Ad26.COV2.S at low or high dose, single or two shots; roughly 5 received placebo; per-sample allocation not given. The investigators took samples on day 63 after the first vaccine or placebo injection. Only in-frame clones appear in the TCRdb table, and some are missing; sequencing was by immunoSEQ multiplex PCR. The profile shows about 680,000 clones, around 89% of them singletons. The germline V gene encodes CDR1 SGHAT and CDR2 FQNNGV. The CDR3 contains 13 residues. The ends were cut back, 3 bases at V and 3 bases at J, with 9 bases in the middle. The sample holds a few counts of this clone. Its antigen is undetermined.

The origin of this receptor is a person aged 18-60 years who received the Ad26.COV2.S COVID-19 vaccine or a placebo. Sample: peripheral blood, taken in a trial of Ad26.COV2.S vaccine versus placebo. This chain joins TRBV11-2 and TRBJ2-7; unclear D gene. The CDR3: CASSFGRNYEQYF. DNA of the CDR3: TGTGCCAGCAGCTTTGGCAGGAACTACGAGCAGTACTTC.